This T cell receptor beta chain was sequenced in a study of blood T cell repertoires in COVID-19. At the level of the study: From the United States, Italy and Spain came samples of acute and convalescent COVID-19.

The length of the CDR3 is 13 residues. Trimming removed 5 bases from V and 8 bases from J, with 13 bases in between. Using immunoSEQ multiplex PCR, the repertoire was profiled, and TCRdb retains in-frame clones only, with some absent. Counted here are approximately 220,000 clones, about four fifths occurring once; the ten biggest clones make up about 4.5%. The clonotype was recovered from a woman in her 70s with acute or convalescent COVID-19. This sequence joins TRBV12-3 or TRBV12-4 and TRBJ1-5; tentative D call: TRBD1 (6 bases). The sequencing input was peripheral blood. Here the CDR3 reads CASSKLPGEPQHF. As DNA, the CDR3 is TGTGCCAGCAGTAAACTCCCAGGGGAGCCCCAGCATTTT.